The entry that follows covers one T cell receptor (beta chain) sequence. Whole blood was used without fractionation, so all unsorted peripheral T cells were included. CDR3 length: 15 residues. cDNA was made from 500 ng RNA using alpha and beta constant primers. Alpha and beta chain libraries were made separately by chain-specific third strand synthesis with multiplexing indices. Ligation attached cDNA to a 5' RACE adapter that carried a random hexamer and SP2 site. TCRdb redid the calling of the 5' RACE reads with MiXCR, one entry per CDR3 protein. The sample shows 18,000 or so distinct CDR3 sequences, 12% of them seen only once. This sample was included in a study of HIV-infected patients and healthy controls.

The material sequenced was blood. The V gene is TRBV21-1, the J gene TRBJ1-5. TRBV21-1 is noted as a pseudogene. The source is an adult in good health. This CDR3 reads CASRPGPTGYQPQHF. Here the CDR3 DNA reads TGTGCCAGCCGTCCGGGCCCCACGGGCTATCAGCCCCAGCATTTT.